Listed below are T cell receptor beta chains from one sample, sequenced in a study of shared T cell receptors in the human thymus. The table came from immunoSEQ multiplex PCR; TCRdb's copy has only in-frame clones and leaves some out. In the table there are some 700,000 clones, roughly 90% of which are singletons. These data also featured in a second study, about human thymus T cells.

Sequenced material: thymocytes. These receptors all come from a boy under two years old with a congenital heart defect. The conserved cysteine and the conserved F or W are not part of the CDR3 here.

V,CDR3
TRBV19,ASSAGTSYTDTQY
TRBV9,ASSVGQETNVRHYGYT
TRBV6-5,ASRSAGPQETQY
TRBV27,ASSLSGETYEQY
TRBV10-1,ASSEAYFETQY
TRBV7-6,ASSLINEANTEAF
TRBV4-3,ASSPHAGSLAVPTSTDTQY
TRBV2,ASSTSSGVYNEQF
TRBV7-9,ASSTGQGQSYGYT
TRBV27,ASSPPARVAGAETQY
TRBV28,ATLAPGQNNEQF
TRBV14,ASSPTGQAQPNTEAF
TRBV4-2,ASSQEGTEPTDTQY
TRBV4-3,ASSPATGTADTQY
TRBV11-3,ASSQGRANTEAF
TRBV15,ATSAGGSSGNTIY
TRBV6-5,ASSLNTAQPQH